This TCR beta chain was sequenced for a study of molecular identifiers for immune sequencing clone quantification. Study-level results: Spiked Jurkat TCR RNA equivalent to one cell was reportedly detectable in around 980,000 naive cells.

Using a CD8+CD4-CCR7+CD45RA+ phenotype, naive CD8 T cells were sorted. TCR libraries were built in bulk with a published protocol and specific TCR primers. TCRdb reprocessed the PCR reads via MiXCR and lists one record per CDR3 protein. The sample yields about 63,000 distinct CDR3 sequences, 15% to 20% seen once. The CDR3 is 14 amino acids. Germline V gene data show CDR1 as ENHRY and CDR2 as SYGVKD. Trimming removed 8 bases from V and 2 bases from J, with 15 bases in between. With respect to this clonotype: What it binds is unknown. Given a much more abundant clone one base away, this may be a read error.

The specimen was naive CD8+ T cells from blood, with Jurkat cell RNA spiked in. Indicated subset: FACS-sorted CD8+CD4-CCR7+CD45RA+ naive T cells. The sequence was obtained from a human donor in good health. Some libraries in this study had Jurkat cell RNA spiked in. The rearrangement joins TRBV10-3 to TRBJ2-5; the D gene is possibly TRBD1 (7 bases). The CDR3 region is CAIGPEGAQETQYF. In nucleotides, the CDR3 is TGTGCCATCGGTCCGGAGGGGGCGCAAGAGACCCAGTACTTC.